This T cell receptor (beta chain) is drawn from a study of blood T cell repertoires in COVID-19. Study overall: Both acute and convalescent COVID-19 samples were obtained from the United States, Italy and Spain. T cells, B-cell-depleted T cells, or PBMCs provided the cDNA or gDNA that served as material.

As handled by the study authors: Reference gene primer amplification gave nucleated cell count estimates. TCRdb's table, derived via immunoSEQ multiplex PCR, lists solely in-frame clones and lacks some. V, J and clone size are taken as reported in that table, and D and trimming were inferred from the DNA itself. This sample has about 130,000 clones, with around 74% found just once. Sequencing was performed on peripheral blood. This TCR was recovered from a man in his sixties with acute or convalescent COVID-19.

This chain's CDR3 is CASSGSGSRGETQYF. CDR3 in DNA: TGTGCCAGCAGCGGTAGCGGGAGCCGGGGAGAGACCCAGTACTTC. The chain recombines TRBV5-4 with TRBJ2-5; 9 positions agree with TRBD2. Germline V CDR1 and CDR2: SGHNT, YYREEE (reference sequence). V lost 4 bases to trimming and J lost 4 bases; unmatched junction nucleotides: 8. This CDR3 has 15 amino acids.